This TCR beta chain emerged from a study of control samples from healthy donors and cancer patients. Using immunoSEQ multiplex PCR, the repertoire was profiled, and TCRdb retains in-frame clones only, with some absent. The sample carries 150,000 to 200,000 clones, 91% recorded once. Trimming removed 2 bases from V and 5 bases from J; junction bases left unmatched: 3. This CDR3 contains 15 residues. Germline CDR1 SGHRS, CDR2 YFSETQ. The sample consisted of blood. This TCR came from a woman between 25 and 40 years old in good health. The chain recombines TRBV5-1 with TRBJ1-4; TRBD1 matches at 10 bases. The CDR3 DNA sequence: TGCGCCAGCAGCTTTACGGGACAGGGGAATGAAAAACTGTTTTTT. This sequence encodes CASSFTGQGNEKLFF.